The rows below give T cell receptor beta chains drawn from one sample of a study of T cells after yellow fever vaccination. TCRdb used MiXCR to reprocess the 5' RACE reads, holding one entry per CDR3 protein. The sample includes around 50,000 distinct CDR3 sequences, roughly 7.5% of them seen just once. The source was CD8+ T cells sorted from PBMCs, collected around 15 days after the first yellow fever vaccination. The receptors shown here come from a man aged 18 to 30 who received the YFV17D yellow fever vaccine. Each CDR3 is given with its conserved first and last residue. A D gene is named only where the DNA matches it firmly. The size entry is marked missing in some rows and otherwise reads once, few, many or a size class.

V	size	J	D	CDR3	DNA
TRBV4-2	many	TRBJ2-7	.	CASSQGPPGAYEQYF	TGTGCCAGCAGCCAAGGGCCTCCGGGGGCCTACGAGCAGTACTTC
TRBV12-5	many	TRBJ2-3	.	CASGLGTAPDTQYF	TGTGCTAGTGGTTTGGGGACCGCCCCAGATACGCAGTATTTT
TRBV6-5	many	TRBJ1-2	.	CASCPYVGRGYTF	TGTGCCAGCTGTCCGTATGTGGGCCGTGGCTACACCTTC
TRBV12-3/TRBV12-4	.	TRBJ2-3	.	CASSPGTGPDTQYF	TGTGCCAGCAGTCCTGGGACCGGCCCAGATACGCAGTATTTT
TRBV6-2/TRBV6-3	many	TRBJ1-2	.	CASTLGGNYGYTF	TGTGCCAGCACCCTGGGAGGGAACTATGGCTACACCTTC
TRBV27	many	TRBJ1-1	TRBD1	CASSLTLTGITEAFF	TGTGCCAGCAGTTTAACCCTGACAGGGATCACTGAAGCTTTCTTT
TRBV4-1	many	TRBJ2-5	.	CASSLLRGGAADFRETQYF	TGCGCCAGCAGCCTCCTTAGAGGGGGGGCGGCCGATTTTCGGGAGACCCAGTACTTC
TRBV4-2	many	TRBJ2-2	.	CASSQDTGELFF	TGTGCCAGCAGCCAAGATACCGGGGAGCTGTTTTTT
TRBV10-3	many	TRBJ2-1	.	CAISVGPVLNNEQFF	TGTGCCATCAGTGTGGGTCCAGTGCTTAACAATGAGCAGTTCTTC
TRBV6-2/TRBV6-3	many	TRBJ2-3	.	CASSRPWAGATDTQYF	TGTGCCAGCAGTCGCCCATGGGCGGGGGCCACAGATACGCAGTATTTT
TRBV5-1	many	TRBJ2-7	TRBD1	CASSIGGQGLSYEQYF	TGCGCCAGCAGCATCGGGGGACAGGGGCTCTCCTACGAGCAGTACTTC
TRBV6-2/TRBV6-3	many	TRBJ2-1	.	CASNLNNEQFF	TGTGCCAGCAATTTAAATAATGAGCAGTTCTTC
TRBV5-1	many	TRBJ2-6	.	CASSLDESKTF	TGCGCCAGCAGCTTGGATGAGTCAAAAACTTTC
TRBV2	many	TRBJ2-2	TRBD2	CASSRTSGANTGELFF	TGTGCCAGCAGTCGCACTAGCGGAGCGAACACCGGGGAGCTGTTTTTT
TRBV27	many	TRBJ2-2	.	CASSSTGGSRELFF	TGTGCCAGCAGTTCGACAGGTGGGAGCCGGGAGCTGTTTTTT
TRBV30	few	TRBJ2-1	.	CAWSPQHDTGDEQFF	TGTGCCTGGAGTCCCCAACACGATACAGGTGATGAGCAGTTCTTC
TRBV7-2	many	TRBJ2-1	.	CASRINSNEQFF	TGTGCCAGCCGTATCAATAGCAATGAGCAGTTCTTC
TRBV20-1	many	TRBJ2-1	.	CSARVTSLSTQFF	TGCAGTGCTCGGGTGACTAGTCTCTCGACTCAGTTCTTC
TRBV7-9	many	TRBJ2-5	TRBD1	CASSHPGQGTETQYF	TGTGCCAGCAGCCATCCGGGACAGGGTACCGAGACCCAGTACTTC
TRBV5-5	many	TRBJ2-5	TRBD1	CASSLLHRGEETQYF	TGTGCCAGCAGCTTGTTGCACAGGGGAGAAGAGACCCAGTACTTC
TRBV9	many	TRBJ2-4	.	CASSVGGIAKNIQYF	TGTGCCAGCAGCGTAGGGGGGATAGCCAAAAACATTCAGTACTTC
TRBV6-2/TRBV6-3	many	TRBJ2-5	TRBD1	CASSSIQDRGGETQYF	TGTGCCAGCAGTTCTATCCAGGACAGGGGCGGAGAGACCCAGTACTTC
TRBV5-1	few	TRBJ1-2	TRBD1	CASSQGQGNYGYTF	TGCGCCAGCAGCCAGGGACAGGGGAACTATGGCTACACCTTC
TRBV7-2	many	TRBJ1-2	TRBD1	CASSFGTGFGYTF	TGTGCCAGCAGCTTCGGGACAGGGTTTGGCTACACCTTC
TRBV5-4	few	TRBJ2-1	TRBD2	CASSRGGAVEQFF	TGTGCCAGCAGCCGCGGGGGGGCTGTTGAGCAGTTCTTC
TRBV5-4	many	TRBJ2-5	.	CASSLLEQETQYF	TGTGCCAGCAGCTTGCTGGAGCAAGAGACCCAGTACTTC
TRBV12-2	few	TRBJ2-1	.	CASRLVHPGQGHYNEQFF	TGTGCAAGTCGCTTAGTTCATCCGGGACAGGGGCACTACAATGAGCAGTTCTTC
TRBV12-3/TRBV12-4	many	TRBJ2-2	.	CASSPFSDRINTGELFF	TGTGCCAGCAGTCCTTTTTCAGACAGAATTAACACCGGGGAGCTGTTTTTT
TRBV6-5	.	TRBJ2-1	.	CASSLPGNEQFF	TGTGCCAGCAGTCTCCCGGGGAATGAGCAGTTCTTC
TRBV25-1	many	TRBJ1-2	.	CASSVEAEVYGYTF	TGTGCCAGCAGTGTCGAAGCGGAGGTCTATGGCTACACCTTC
TRBV6-2/TRBV6-3	.	TRBJ1-5	TRBD1	CASSSFSTGGYQPQHF	TGTGCCAGCAGTTCTTTTTCGACAGGGGGCTATCAGCCCCAGCATTTT
TRBV12-3/TRBV12-4	many	TRBJ2-2	TRBD2	CASSLVGTRNTGELFF	TGTGCCAGCAGTTTAGTCGGGACTAGGAACACCGGGGAGCTGTTTTTT
TRBV12-3/TRBV12-4	many	TRBJ2-3	TRBD2	CASGLDRARTDTQYF	TGTGCCAGCGGACTAGACCGCGCAAGGACAGATACGCAGTATTTT
TRBV6-5	many	TRBJ1-1	.	CASSYSIGTGLREAFF	TGTGCCAGCAGTTACTCCATCGGCACAGGCCTTCGAGAAGCTTTCTTT
TRBV11-2	many	TRBJ1-1	TRBD1	CASSPSTGANTEAFF	TGTGCCAGCAGCCCGAGCACAGGGGCTAACACTGAAGCTTTCTTT
TRBV9	many	TRBJ2-7	.	CASSVEDTSYEQYF	TGTGCCAGCAGCGTAGAGGACACCAGTTACGAGCAGTACTTC
TRBV12-3/TRBV12-4	few	TRBJ2-5	.	CASTSRGETQYF	TGTGCCAGCACCAGTAGGGGAGAGACCCAGTACTTC
TRBV29-1	.	TRBJ1-1	.	CSVVSGGLNTEAFF	TGCAGCGTTGTGTCTGGGGGATTGAACACTGAAGCTTTCTTT
TRBV27	.	TRBJ1-3	.	CASSPEPLAESSGNTIYF	TGTGCCAGCAGTCCTGAACCCTTGGCGGAGAGCTCTGGAAACACCATATATTTT
TRBV6-2/TRBV6-3	many	TRBJ2-7	.	CASSDQGSLEQYF	TGTGCCAGCAGTGACCAGGGGAGTCTCGAGCAGTACTTC
TRBV27	.	TRBJ1-1	.	CASSLGWRAEAFF	TGTGCCAGCAGTTTAGGGTGGAGGGCTGAAGCTTTCTTT
TRBV2	.	TRBJ1-6	.	CASTGGDDNSPLHF	TGTGCCAGCACGGGGGGGGATGATAATTCACCCCTCCACTTT
TRBV4-2	many	TRBJ2-7	TRBD2	CASSHSSGSAYEQYF	TGTGCCAGCAGCCATAGTAGCGGGAGCGCCTACGAGCAGTACTTC
TRBV5-4	.	TRBJ2-5	.	CASSLAGTGIETQYF	TGTGCCAGCAGCTTGGCGGGGACTGGTATTGAGACCCAGTACTTC
TRBV12-3/TRBV12-4	few	TRBJ1-5	.	CASRGFNQPQHF	TGTGCCAGCCGGGGATTCAATCAGCCCCAGCATTTT
TRBV7-8	few	TRBJ2-5	.	CASSFSWRGQETQYF	TGTGCCAGCAGCTTTTCTTGGAGGGGCCAAGAGACCCAGTACTTC
TRBV6-2/TRBV6-3	many	TRBJ2-3	.	CASSTWAASDTQYF	TGTGCCAGCAGCACTTGGGCCGCATCAGATACGCAGTATTTT
TRBV7-9	many	TRBJ1-2	.	CASSLTSVGIYGYTF	TGTGCCAGCAGCTTAACTTCGGTGGGCATCTATGGCTACACCTTC
TRBV21-1	many	TRBJ1-2	.	CASSKRGQGNYGYTF	TGTGCCAGCAGCAAACGGGGACAGGGGAATTATGGCTACACCTTC
TRBV7-9	many	TRBJ1-2	TRBD1	CASSGPGQGDYGYTF	TGTGCCAGCAGCGGTCCGGGACAGGGGGACTATGGCTACACCTTC
TRBV12-3/TRBV12-4	many	TRBJ2-7	.	CASSPTGYEQYF	TGTGCCAGCAGTCCCACAGGGTACGAGCAGTACTTC
TRBV19	few	TRBJ2-2	.	CASSAYPQGTTGELFF	TGTGCCAGTAGCGCCTACCCACAGGGAACCACCGGGGAGCTGTTTTTT
TRBV18	few	TRBJ1-2	TRBD1	CASSRRTGENYGYTF	TGTGCCAGCTCACGTCGGACAGGGGAAAACTATGGCTACACCTTC